This T cell receptor beta chain was captured by sequencing in a study of blood T cell repertoires in COVID-19. Across the study: Specimens from acute and convalescent COVID-19 originated in the United States, Italy and Spain. T cells, B-cell-depleted T cells, or PBMCs provided the cDNA or gDNA that served as material.

The V end lost 11 bases, the J end lost 3 bases, and 16 bases lay between the germline ends. The CDR3 is made up of 14 amino acids. Germline values: CDR1 LNHDA, CDR2 SQIVND (reference sequence). Original data processing: Reference gene primer amplification gave estimated nucleated cell counts. The assay was immunoSEQ multiplex PCR, and TCRdb's table has in-frame clones only and misses some. V, J and clone size were drawn from that table, and D and trimming were deduced from the DNA. The table records about 370,000 clones, around 90% of them present only once. Sequencing was done on a sample of peripheral blood. This receptor was taken from a man aged 18 to 29 with active or convalescent COVID-19. V gene TRBV19 combines with J gene TRBJ2-2; D possibly corresponds to TRBD1 (6 bases). CDR3 nucleotide sequence: TGTGCCGGGTCAAGGGACATTTACACCGGGGAGCTGTTTTTT. This encodes CAGSRDIYTGELFF.